The rows below give T cell receptor beta chains drawn from one sample of a study of T cells in Graves' hyperthyroidism and ophthalmopathy. TCRdb called the multiplex PCR reads again in MiXCR, with one record for every CDR3 protein. The table records around 35,000 distinct CDR3 sequences, 45% to 55% of them present only once. The sequencing sample was made of blood. Source of these receptors: a woman aged 35 to 49 with Graves' ophthalmopathy. Each CDR3 is given with its conserved first and last residue. D genes are given only for firm matches. Some rows have no size entry. The others give once, few or many, or a class for an expanded clone.

CDR3aa,CDR3nt,j_gene,abundance,v_gene,d_gene
CASSTLAGGYNEQFF,TGTGCCAGTAGCACCCTAGCGGGAGGCTACAATGAGCAGTTCTTC,TRBJ2-1,.,TRBV19,TRBD2
CAWSAGYEQYF,TGTGCCTGGAGTGCGGGCTACGAGCAGTACTTC,TRBJ2-7,many,TRBV30,.
CASSFLNTGELFF,TGTGCCAGCAGCTTCCTTAACACCGGGGAGCTGTTTTTT,TRBJ2-2,medium-sized,TRBV7-3,.
CASSLYSGGTHNEQFF,TGTGCCAGCAGCTTGTATAGCGGGGGGACCCACAATGAGCAGTTCTTC,TRBJ2-1,many,TRBV3-2,.
CASSRESGAGNTIYF,TGCGCCAGCAGCCGGGAGTCCGGGGCTGGAAACACCATATATTTT,TRBJ1-3,many,TRBV5-1,.
CASSLERSASGTHERYF,TGTGCCAGCAGCTTAGAACGGAGCGCGTCGGGCACCCACGAGCGGTACTTC,TRBJ2-7,.,TRBV11-2,.
CATEGADTDTQYF,TGTGCCACCGAAGGAGCGGATACAGATACGCAGTATTTT,TRBJ2-3,medium-sized,TRBV24-1,.
CASSQRGVGGNQPQHF,TGTGCCAGTAGTCAAAGGGGGGTCGGTGGCAATCAGCCCCAGCATTTT,TRBJ1-5,many,TRBV19,.
CAWSTGSETQYF,TGTGCCTGGTCCACAGGGAGCGAGACCCAGTACTTC,TRBJ2-5,many,TRBV30,.
CASSATPTGELFF,TGCGCCAGCAGCGCGACACCAACCGGGGAGCTGTTTTTT,TRBJ2-2,.,TRBV5-1,.
CASSRPEQGVKGYTF,TGTGCCAGCAGCCGTCCAGAACAGGGCGTGAAGGGCTACACCTTC,TRBJ1-2,once,TRBV3-1,.
CVSSLSGYNTRELFF,TGCGTCAGCAGCTTGAGCGGATATAACACCAGGGAGCTGTTTTTT,TRBJ2-2,.,TRBV5-1,.
CASSRREGLWDEQFF,TGTGCTAGCAGCAGGCGGGAGGGCCTCTGGGATGAGCAGTTCTTC,TRBJ2-1,.,TRBV7-7,TRBD2
CASSSTQGDTEAFF,TGTGCCAGCAGCTCTACCCAGGGGGACACTGAAGCTTTCTTT,TRBJ1-1,many,TRBV11-2,TRBD1
CAIRGDRDYGYTF,TGTGCCATCAGAGGGGACAGGGACTATGGCTACACCTTC,TRBJ1-2,once,TRBV10-3,TRBD1
CASSLVAGANYSPLHF,TGTGCCAGCAGCTTAGTGGCAGGGGCTAATTATTCACCCCTCCACTTT,TRBJ1-6,medium-sized,TRBV7-2,.
CASSPTEVFGYTF,TGTGCCAGCAGTCCGACGGAGGTCTTTGGCTACACCTTC,TRBJ1-2,.,TRBV2,.
CASSLYGAGSGGSEQYF,TGTGCCAGCAGCTTATATGGGGCCGGCAGCGGGGGATCCGAGCAGTACTTC,TRBJ2-7,many,TRBV7-9,TRBD2
CASSPRQGGADTQYF,TGTGCCAGCAGCCCCCGACAGGGGGGAGCAGATACGCAGTATTTT,TRBJ2-3,.,TRBV9,TRBD1
CASSLSGGGFGQYF,TGTGCCAGCAGTTTATCGGGGGGCGGCTTCGGGCAGTACTTC,TRBJ2-7,.,TRBV12-3/TRBV12-4,.
CASSATSGSWIGEQYF,TGTGCCAGCAGCGCTACTAGCGGGAGCTGGATCGGCGAGCAGTACTTC,TRBJ2-7,.,TRBV7-2,TRBD2
CASSNSGIDSPLHF,TGTGCCAGCAGTAATTCAGGGATTGATTCACCCCTCCACTTT,TRBJ1-6,medium-sized,TRBV25-1,.
CASSGAGGETQHF,TGTGCCAGCAGTGGGGCGGGGGGGGAGACCCAGCATTTT,TRBJ1-5,.,TRBV2,.
CASSLSQGNPYEQYF,TGTGCCAGCAGTTTATCGCAGGGGAATCCTTACGAGCAGTACTTC,TRBJ2-7,.,TRBV12-3/TRBV12-4,.
CAGRTVSSYNSPLHF,TGTGCCGGGAGGACAGTGAGCTCCTATAATTCACCCCTCCACTTT,TRBJ1-6,once,TRBV2,.
CASSVSPGLAEYNEQSF,TGCGCCAGCAGCGTCTCACCGGGACTAGCGGAATACAATGAGCAGTCCTTC,TRBJ2-1,.,TRBV9,TRBD2
CASSEASPRELFF,TGTGCCAGCAGTGAGGCTAGCCCCAGGGAGCTGTTTTTT,TRBJ2-2,.,TRBV2,.
CASTRQGMIGQPQHF,TGTGCCAGCACCCGACAGGGAATGATAGGTCAGCCCCAGCATTTT,TRBJ1-5,many,TRBV28,TRBD1
CASSQTSGGTGELFF,TGCGCCAGCAGCCAAACTAGCGGGGGAACCGGGGAGCTGTTTTTT,TRBJ2-2,many,TRBV4-3,TRBD2
CSQETGSYSGANVLTF,TGCAGCCAAGAGACAGGGAGCTACTCTGGGGCCAACGTCCTGACTTTC,TRBJ2-6,.,TRBV29-1,TRBD1
CASSLAWNTDTQDF,TGCGCCAGCAGCTTGGCCTGGAACACAGATACGCAGGATTTT,TRBJ2-3,.,TRBV5-1,.
CASSLAQKPQHF,TGTGCCAGCAGCTTGGCACAAAAGCCCCAGCATTTT,TRBJ1-5,many,TRBV5-4,.
CRAGTGEDTQYF,TGCAGGGCAGGGACAGGGGAAGATACGCAGTATTTT,TRBJ2-3,once,TRBV29-1,TRBD1
CASTTGDEQFF,TGTGCCAGCACTACAGGGGATGAGCAGTTCTTC,TRBJ2-1,.,TRBV7-9,TRBD1
CASSQVFIGPNQPQHF,TGCGCCAGCAGCCAAGTTTTTATCGGCCCTAATCAGCCCCAGCATTTT,TRBJ1-5,many,TRBV4-1,.
CASSLVRALYNEQFF,TGTGCCAGCAGCTTGGTGAGGGCCTTATACAATGAGCAGTTCTTC,TRBJ2-1,many,TRBV5-5,.
CASSPGQGNDQETQYF,TGTGCCAGCAGCCCGGGACAGGGCAACGACCAAGAGACCCAGTACTTC,TRBJ2-5,many,TRBV5-8,TRBD1
CASSGTASNEKLFF,TGTGCCAGCAGCGGGACAGCTTCTAATGAAAAACTGTTTTTT,TRBJ1-4,many,TRBV12-3/TRBV12-4,TRBD1
CASSFSTGGEQYF,TGCGCCAGCAGCTTTTCTACAGGGGGCGAGCAGTACTTC,TRBJ2-7,once,TRBV5-1,TRBD1
CASSPMGGAWAPLHF,TGTGCCAGCAGCCCTATGGGGGGGGCTTGGGCACCCCTCCACTTT,TRBJ1-6,once,TRBV7-2,.
CSARGSGFTDEQYF,TGCAGTGCTAGGGGATCGGGGTTTACCGACGAGCAGTATTTT,TRBJ2-3,.,TRBV20-1,.
CASSSGQDNEKLLW,TGTGCCAGCAGTTCGGGACAGGATAATGAAAAACTGTTGTGG,TRBJ1-4,.,TRBV2,TRBD1
CSVGGSSYNEQFF,TGCAGCGTTGGCGGGAGCTCCTACAATGAGCAGTTCTTC,TRBJ2-1,medium-sized,TRBV29-1,TRBD2
CASSQPGKASEQYF,TGTGCCAGCAGCCAACCAGGGAAGGCCTCCGAGCAATACTTC,TRBJ2-7,.,TRBV6-5,.
CASRAHDSGNTF,TGCGCCAGCAGAGCCCATGACTCTGGAAACACCTTC,TRBJ1-2,.,TRBV10-2,.
CASSEDRLINSPLHF,TGCGCCAGCAGTGAGGATAGACTGATTAATTCACCCCTCCACTTT,TRBJ1-6,.,TRBV10-2,.
CSARQGNLNNEQFF,TGCAGTGCGAGACAGGGGAACCTTAACAATGAGCAGTTCTTC,TRBJ2-1,.,TRBV20-1,TRBD1
CSATRGLAGYEQYF,TGCAGTGCTACCCGGGGACTAGCGGGCTACGAGCAGTACTTC,TRBJ2-7,.,TRBV20-1,TRBD2
CASSSGLAGVNEQFF,TGCGCCAGCAGCTCAGGACTAGCGGGAGTCAATGAGCAGTTCTTC,TRBJ2-1,many,TRBV5-1,TRBD2
CASSKDRGLYGYTF,TGTGCCAGCAGCAAGGACAGGGGGCTCTATGGCTACACCTTC,TRBJ1-2,.,TRBV7-8,TRBD1
CASSPPRADAYEQYF,TGTGCCAGCAGCCCCCCGAGAGCGGACGCCTACGAGCAGTACTTC,TRBJ2-7,many,TRBV11-3,.
CSGGTQHF,TGCAGCGGGGGGACGCAGCATTTT,TRBJ1-5,.,TRBV29-1,.
CASSLSYGTGKNYGCTF,TGTGCCAGCAGCTTATCGTACGGGACAGGGAAAAACTATGGCTGCACCTTC,TRBJ1-2,many,TRBV7-2,TRBD1
CASTETGELFF,TGTGCCAGCACTGAAACCGGGGAGCTGTTTTTC,TRBJ2-2,.,TRBV2,.
CASRLGLAGIDTQYF,TGTGCCAGCAGACTGGGACTAGCGGGTATAGATACGCAGTATTTT,TRBJ2-3,.,TRBV2,TRBD2
CASTRGGTGELFF,TGTGCCAGCACCAGGGGGGGCACCGGGGAGCTGTTTTTT,TRBJ2-2,.,TRBV7-9,.
CASSLGGRRSYEQYF,TGTGCCAGCAGCTTAGGGGGCCGGAGATCCTACGAGCAGTACTTC,TRBJ2-7,.,TRBV11-2,.
CASSATGGNQPQHF,TGTGCCAGTAGTGCGACAGGGGGCAATCAGCCCCAGCATTTT,TRBJ1-5,.,TRBV19,TRBD1
CAWSVRGGLQETQYF,TGTGCCTGGAGTGTGAGAGGGGGTCTCCAAGAGACCCAGTACTTC,TRBJ2-5,.,TRBV30,.